The clone carrying this TCR beta chain was seen at least ten times. The TCRbeta library was prepared with unique molecular identifiers. TCRdb passed the PCR reads through MiXCR, listing each CDR3 protein once. This table holds just under 150,000 distinct CDR3 sequences, around 8.5% found once. V lost 3 bases and J 1 base, leaving 10 bases between the germline ends. The CDR3 length is 14 residues. The germline V gene has CDR1 SQVTM and CDR2 ANQGSEA. These data are taken from a study of T-cell reconstitution after alpha-beta-depleted transplantation in children. V usage is TRBV29-1 and J usage is TRBJ2-1; maybe TRBD1 (5 bases). The source was PBMCs, mostly from graft donor cells, collected 180 days after TCRalphabeta/CD19-depleted stem cell transplant. The sequence came from a female patient between 2 and 15 years old who had a stem cell transplant for congenital amegakaryocytic thrombocytopenia, so the T cells may come from the graft donor. As DNA, the CDR3 is TGCAGCGTTGATTCAGGGTCTTCCTACAATGAGCAGTTCTTC. Residues: CSVDSGSSYNEQFF.